This T cell receptor (beta chain) derives from a study of identical twins. Study-wide points: Within cord blood, abundant beta clonotypes carried fewer insertions, but memory repertoires showed no such trend.

A note on this clonotype: Its target is unknown.

CDR1 is DFQATT and CDR2 is SNEGSKA in the germline V gene (reference sequence). This CDR3 is built from 13 residues. V shed 0 bases and J shed 7 bases, with 13 bases lying between them. TCRdb passed the 5' RACE reads through MiXCR, listing each CDR3 protein once. The sample shows 1.5 million to 2 million distinct CDR3 sequences, 32% of them seen only once. V usage is TRBV20-1 and J usage is TRBJ2-7; D is uncertain. Sample: cord blood. This TCR was sampled from a newborn girl in good health. The CDR3 sequence: CSARDSAPWEQYF. CDR3 coding DNA: TGCAGTGCTAGAGATTCTGCCCCCTGGGAGCAGTACTTC.